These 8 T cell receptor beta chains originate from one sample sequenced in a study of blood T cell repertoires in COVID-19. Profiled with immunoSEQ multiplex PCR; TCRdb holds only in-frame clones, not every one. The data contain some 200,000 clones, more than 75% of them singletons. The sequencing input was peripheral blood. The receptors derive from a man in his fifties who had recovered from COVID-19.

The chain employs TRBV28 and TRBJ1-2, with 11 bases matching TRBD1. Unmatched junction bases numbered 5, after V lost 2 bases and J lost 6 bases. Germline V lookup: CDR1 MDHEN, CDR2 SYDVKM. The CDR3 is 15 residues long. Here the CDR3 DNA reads TGTGCCAGCAGTTTAGGGGGGACAGGGGGAAATGGCTACACCTTC. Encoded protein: CASSLGGTGGNGYTF.

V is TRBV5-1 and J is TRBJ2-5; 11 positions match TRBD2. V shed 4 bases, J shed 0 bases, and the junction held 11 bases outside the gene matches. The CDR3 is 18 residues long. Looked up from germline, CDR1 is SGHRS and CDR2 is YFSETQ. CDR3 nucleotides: TGCGCCAGCAGCGGGTGGGGACTAGCGGAGCAGTACCAAGAGACCCAGTACTTC. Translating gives CASSGWGLAEQYQETQYF. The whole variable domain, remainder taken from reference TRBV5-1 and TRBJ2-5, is KAGVTQTPRYLIKTRGQQVTLSCSPISGHRSVSWYQQTPGQGLQFLFEYFSETQRNKGNFPGRFSGRQFSNSRSEMNVSTLELGDSALYLCASSGWGLAEQYQETQYFGPGTRLLVL.

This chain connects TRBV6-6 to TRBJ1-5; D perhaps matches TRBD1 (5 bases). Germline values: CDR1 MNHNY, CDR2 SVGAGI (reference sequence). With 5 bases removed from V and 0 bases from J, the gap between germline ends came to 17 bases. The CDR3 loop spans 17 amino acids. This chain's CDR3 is CASSPPARDYSNQPQHF. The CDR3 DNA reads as TGTGCCAGCAGTCCCCCGGCCAGGGATTATAGCAATCAGCCCCAGCATTTT.

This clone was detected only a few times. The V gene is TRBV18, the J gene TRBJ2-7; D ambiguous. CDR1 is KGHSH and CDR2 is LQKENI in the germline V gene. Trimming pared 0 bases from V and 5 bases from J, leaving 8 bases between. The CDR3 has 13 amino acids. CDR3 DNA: TGTGCCAGCTCACCACCAGCCTCAAACGAGCAGTACTTC. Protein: CASSPPASNEQYF.

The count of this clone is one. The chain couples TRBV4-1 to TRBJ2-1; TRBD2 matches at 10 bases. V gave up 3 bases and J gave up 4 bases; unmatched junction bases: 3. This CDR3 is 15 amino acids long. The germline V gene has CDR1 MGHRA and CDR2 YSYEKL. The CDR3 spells CASSQGTSEYNEQFF. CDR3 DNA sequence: TGCGCCAGCAGCCAGGGGACTAGCGAATACAATGAGCAGTTCTTC.

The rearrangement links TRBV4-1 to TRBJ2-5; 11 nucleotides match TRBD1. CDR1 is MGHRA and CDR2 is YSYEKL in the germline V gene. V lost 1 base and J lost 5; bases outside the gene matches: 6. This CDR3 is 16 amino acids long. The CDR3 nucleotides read TGCGCCAGCAGCCAAGTGGGACAGGGGGTTTCCGAGACCCAGTACTTC. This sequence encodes CASSQVGQGVSETQYF.

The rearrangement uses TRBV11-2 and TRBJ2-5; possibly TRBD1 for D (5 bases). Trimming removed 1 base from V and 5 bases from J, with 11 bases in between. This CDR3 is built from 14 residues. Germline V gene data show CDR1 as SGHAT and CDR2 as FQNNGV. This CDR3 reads CASSLAGRAETQYF. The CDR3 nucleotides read TGTGCCAGCAGCTTAGCAGGGCGCGCGGAGACCCAGTACTTC.

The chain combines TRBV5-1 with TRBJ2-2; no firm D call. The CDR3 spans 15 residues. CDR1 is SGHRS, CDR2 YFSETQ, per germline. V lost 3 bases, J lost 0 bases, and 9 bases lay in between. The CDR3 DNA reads TGCGCCAGCAGCTCGTCGTCTTCGAACACCGGGGAGCTGTTTTTT. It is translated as CASSSSSSNTGELFF. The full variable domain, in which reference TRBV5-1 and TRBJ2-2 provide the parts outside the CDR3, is KAGVTQTPRYLIKTRGQQVTLSCSPISGHRSVSWYQQTPGQGLQFLFEYFSETQRNKGNFPGRFSGRQFSNSRSEMNVSTLELGDSALYLCASSSSSSNTGELFFGEGSRLTVL.